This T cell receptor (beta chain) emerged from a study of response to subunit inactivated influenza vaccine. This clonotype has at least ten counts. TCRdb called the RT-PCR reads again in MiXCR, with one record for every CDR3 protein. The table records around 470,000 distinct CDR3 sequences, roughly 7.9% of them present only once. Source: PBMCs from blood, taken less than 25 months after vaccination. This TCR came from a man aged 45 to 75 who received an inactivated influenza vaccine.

The CDR3 DNA follows: TGTGCCAGCAGGGGGTATAGCGGGGGGGCCAACAATGAGCAGTTCTTC. It encodes CASRGYSGGANNEQFF. This chain links TRBV6-2 or TRBV6-3 with TRBJ2-1, with 11 positions matching TRBD2. Germline V CDR1 and CDR2: MNHEY, SVGEGT. V shed 6 bases and J 5 bases; nucleotides not matched to a gene: 9. This CDR3 comprises 16 residues.